The T cell receptor beta chain under discussion was sequenced for a study of blood T cell repertoires in COVID-19. Background on the study: Acute and convalescent COVID-19 specimens originated in the United States, Italy and Spain. The cDNA or gDNA used as material had been derived from T cells, B-cell-depleted T cells, or PBMCs.

Original processing methods: Reference gene primers were amplified, and this amplification served to estimate nucleated cell counts. Sequencing used immunoSEQ multiplex PCR; TCRdb keeps in-frame clones, though not all of them. That table supplies the V and J calls and clone size; D and trimming were determined from the DNA. The sample consists of around 110,000 clones, over 70% of them appearing once. This clone is a singleton in its sample. One end of the junction fails to match germline, which may point to a read error. The CDR3 has 19 amino acids. Per germline, CDR1 MNHEY and CDR2 SMNVEV (reference sequence).

This sequence originates from a woman in her seventies with acute or convalescent COVID-19. The genes are TRBV27 and TRBJ1-2, with a weak D call TRBD1 (5 bases). Sequencing input: peripheral blood. The CDR3 region has the DNA TGTGCCAGCAGTATATCCGGGACTCAAACCTTTGGGGCTAACTATGGCTACACCTTC. This gives the protein CASSISGTQTFGANYGYTF.